This T cell receptor (beta chain) derives from a study of molecular identifiers for immune sequencing clone quantification (dated 2018 in TCRdb). Some background on the complete study: For a replicate experiment, the RNA from either approximately 20,000 or 98,000 naive CD8 T cells was divided into five aliquots, and four of those aliquots went on to sequencing. The study was a methods study using CD8 T cells to benchmark molecular-identifier clustering-based TCR repertoire sequencing (MIDCIRS) and TCR RNA copy counting. General study outcomes and caveats: In CMV-specific effector cells, clones with more than 20 RNA copies contained over 99% of molecules, whereas in naive cells such clones contained under 1% of molecules. When barcode sub-clustering was left out, chimeric consensus sequences inflated TCR diversity, with chimeras reaching as high as 47%. About 2.9 recovered TCR RNA copies per cell were obtained by modeling, versus around 9.8 by digital PCR, implying a capture efficiency of about 30%. A single cell's worth of spiked-in Jurkat TCR RNA was reported detectable even among some 920,000 naive CD8 T cells. Naive libraries contained spiked-in Jurkat TCR RNA (approximately nine copies' worth), which is not part of the donor repertoire. Highly expanded clone sizes could be underestimated because identical TCR molecules may share a barcode.

Naive CD8 T cell libraries were made from about 20,000 to 1,000,000 sorted cells using 10%, 30% or 50% of purified RNA. Naive CD8 T cells were FACS-sorted as CD8+CD4-CCR7+CD45RA+ on a BD FACSAria II into RLT Plus buffer. Detection sensitivity was tested by spiking Jurkat RNA equal to some 11 TCR copies' worth into samples containing roughly 18,000-1,000,000 naive CD8 T cells. CD8 T cells were enriched using RosetteSep CD8+ T Cell Enrichment Cocktail and Ficoll-Paque, and the enriched cells then underwent ACK red cell lysis. This clonotype was counted at least ten times. What this receptor recognizes is not known. Qualities for individual bases were not recorded, and no much larger clone is one base off. The library was built by means of PCR. Sequenced on an Illumina HiSeq 4000. Bulk TCR libraries were generated as previously described, with the TCR primers listed in Table S5 used. Total RNA was purified with the Qiagen AllPrep DNA/RNA kit. Before analysis, reads from multiple sequencing runs of one library were combined. On the authors' methods: Reads were retained only if their TCR constant sequence matched exactly, and those retained reads were trimmed to 150 nt and grouped according to their 12-nt molecular barcodes. Reads inside each barcode group were sub-clustered using a 15% Levenshtein threshold, and a quality-weighted consensus sequence was constructed for each RNA molecule. Non-functional sequences were filtered out, along with any lower-count sequence sitting one edit away from another sequence. Barcode sub-clusters with fewer than 20% of the maximum read count were removed, based on fitting two negative binomial distributions. TCRdb reworked the public reads: Q25 trimming with fastp, MiXCR clone assembly, productive beta chains retained. CDR3 protein sequences are deduplicated, and each keeps its most common genes and DNA. The V and J calls reflect TCRdb's pipeline rather than the authors' work. For this sample there are about 65,000 distinct CDR3 sequences; approximately 17% appear just once. Roughly 1.6% of the sample belongs to the ten largest clones.

The CDR3 covers 16 residues, taking in both the cysteine and the phenylalanine. Only the CDR3 DNA stays, 48 bases, in frame from base 1. The junction carries 18 bases between V and J, which are trimmed by 6 bases and 1 base respectively. Taken from the germline V gene (reference sequence), the CDR1 and CDR2 loops are MNHNY and SVGAGI. Sequencing was performed on naive CD8+ T cells from blood, with Jurkat cell RNA spiked in. The sample's cell subset or site label is to be understood as: FACS-sorted CD8+CD4-CCR7+CD45RA+ naive T cells. This receptor chain uses TRBV6-6 and TRBJ2-5; the D region possibly corresponds to TRBD2 (5 bases align). The sequence was obtained from a human donor in good health. Some libraries in this study had Jurkat cell RNA spiked in. The nucleotides read TGTGCCAGCAGCTACGCGGGTCCAGCTCCCCAAGAGACCCAGTACTTC. Translated, it gives CASSYAGPAPQETQYF.